Listed below are T cell receptor beta chains from one sample, sequenced in a study of blood T cells in healthy people across ages. MiXCR, run by TCRdb on the 5' RACE reads, gives a single entry per CDR3 protein. The data contain roughly 680,000 distinct CDR3 sequences, 52% of them seen just once; the ten biggest clones take up about 14%. Input material: blood. Every receptor here comes from a woman at least 80 years old in good health. Both conserved end residues are part of each CDR3.

V	J	CDR3
TRBV4-1	TRBJ2-1	CASSQDSRGEQFF
TRBV7-2	TRBJ2-7	CASSLGQGAIYEQYF
TRBV20-1	TRBJ2-3	CSAREVTRDTQYF
TRBV7-9	TRBJ2-1	CASSLKKAGVGNEQFF
TRBV5-1	TRBJ2-1	CASRGDGALNEQFF
TRBV7-9	TRBJ1-1	CASSLELRDTEAFF
TRBV20-1	TRBJ1-6	CSASGRGTHNSPLHF
TRBV2	TRBJ2-5	CASMVTGEETQYF
TRBV7-9	TRBJ2-6	CASSLGGLPSGANVLTF
TRBV9	TRBJ2-5	CASSVAPTGGQETQYF
TRBV11-2	TRBJ2-1	CASSLAVVDYNEQFF
TRBV7-3	TRBJ1-2	CASSLGTPSFTTGEYGYTF
TRBV7-9	TRBJ1-1	CASQGVAGTEAFF
TRBV3-1	TRBJ2-3	CASSPHTSGTDTQYF
TRBV14	TRBJ2-1	CASSARFLSSYNEQFF
TRBV7-9	TRBJ2-5	CASSLAVRKQETQYF